This T cell receptor (beta chain) comes out of a study of T cells in Graves' hyperthyroidism and ophthalmopathy. From RNA transcripts, TCR beta CDR3 regions were amplified. Using the HTBI primer set, a first-round RT-PCR was run on the TCR CDR3. TCRdb reprocessed the multiplex PCR reads via MiXCR and lists one record per CDR3 protein. The top ten clones hold 15% to 20% of a sample with about 560,000 distinct CDR3 sequences, approximately 15% of them seen once. Germline V gene lookup returns CDR1 MNHEY and CDR2 SVGAGI. V was clipped by 8 bases and J by 3 bases, with 17 bases between them. The CDR3 is 14 amino acids.

This TCR derives from a woman between 18 and 29 years old with Graves' hyperthyroidism. The chain links TRBV6-5 to TRBJ2-7; D unclear. The sample consisted of blood. CDR3 bases: TGTGCCAGCGGACGCCTCTCTGGGAACTACGAGCAGTACTTC. As protein: CASGRLSGNYEQYF.